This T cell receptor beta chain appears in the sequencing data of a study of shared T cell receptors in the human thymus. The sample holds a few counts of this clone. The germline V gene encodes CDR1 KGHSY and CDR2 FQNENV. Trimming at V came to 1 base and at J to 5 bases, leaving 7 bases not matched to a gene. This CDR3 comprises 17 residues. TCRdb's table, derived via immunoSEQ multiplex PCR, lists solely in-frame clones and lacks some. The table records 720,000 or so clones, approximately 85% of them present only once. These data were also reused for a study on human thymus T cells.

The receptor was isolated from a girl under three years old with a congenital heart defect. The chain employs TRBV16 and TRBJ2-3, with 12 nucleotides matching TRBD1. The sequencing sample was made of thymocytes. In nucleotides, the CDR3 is TGTGCCAGCAGCCAATTCTCGGGGACAGGGGGCGAAGATACGCAGTATTTT. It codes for CASSQFSGTGGEDTQYF.